The T cell receptor (beta chain) under discussion was sequenced for a study of T cell repertoires in cytomegalovirus infection. On the study more broadly: CMV infection and matching HLA type were both indicated by public TCR beta signatures.

Study results and caveats: CMV-specific HLA-C-restricted TCR beta clonotypes dominated the ex vivo response.

MiXCR, run by TCRdb on the reads, gives a single entry per CDR3 protein. The sample carries hundreds of thousands of distinct CDR3 sequences, approximately 6.7% recorded once. The CDR3 has 14 amino acids. Between the trimmed V and J ends, which lost 6 bases and 5 bases, there was a span of 14 bases. This clonotype was picked up many times. Its antigen is undetermined. This clonotype was sampled from a human donor in good health (CMV status not recorded). Some clones in this sample may be carry-over from other donors' samples. V and J are TRBV12-3 or TRBV12-4 and TRBJ2-4, with a weak D call TRBD1 (6 bases). Sequenced sample: PBMCs. The CDR3 DNA reads TGTGCCAGCAGCTCAGACGAGGGGGAAAACATTCAGTACTTC. Protein product: CASSSDEGENIQYF.